A single count supports the clone carrying this T cell receptor beta chain. Antigen unknown. This sample was included in a study of CD8 T cells in ankylosing spondylitis. Study-wide findings and caveats: What appeared characteristic of ankylosing spondylitis blood was a TCR beta motif of fewer than ten highly homologous variants. From matched ankylosing spondylitis synovial fluid, disease-linked clones were reportedly recovered at significantly enriched levels. CD8+ by phenotype, disease-linked clones were relatively rare in peripheral blood.

This CDR3 has 12 residues. Between the trimmed V and J ends, which lost 6 bases and 2 bases, there was a span of 7 bases. Germline loops: CDR1 MNHEY, CDR2 SVGEGT. One entry per CDR3 protein results from TCRdb running MiXCR on the 5' RACE reads. Among a few hundred thousand distinct CDR3 sequences listed, roughly 15% were seen once. Sequenced material: blood, either unsorted or a sorted T cell fraction (not recorded which). The receptor was derived from a male donor with ankylosing spondylitis. This chain links TRBV6-2 or TRBV6-3 with TRBJ1-1; D uncertain. This CDR3 reads CASREKNTEAFF. The CDR3 bases are TGTGCCAGCAGGGAGAAAAACACTGAAGCTTTCTTT.